This TCR beta chain was recovered during a study of blood T cell repertoires in COVID-19. Study background: Specimens from acute and convalescent COVID-19 originated in the United States, Italy and Spain.

The V gene's germline CDR1 is SGHTA and CDR2 FQGNSA. The CDR3 loop spans 13 amino acids. The V end lost 5 bases, the J end lost 7 bases, and 12 bases lay between the germline ends. This clone was counted between two and nine times. Sequenced by immunoSEQ multiplex PCR; TCRdb stores in-frame clones only, minus some. The data show 72,000 or so clones, approximately 85% seen once. The origin of this receptor is a woman older than 75 with active or convalescent COVID-19. The chain carries TRBV7-2 and TRBJ1-5; no reliable D call. The sequencing input was peripheral blood. The CDR3 DNA is TGTGCCAGCAGCGTGGCGGTACCCCAGCCCCAGCATTTT. It yields the protein CASSVAVPQPQHF.